This T cell receptor (beta chain) is drawn from a study of T cells in Graves' hyperthyroidism and ophthalmopathy. Study-wide results and limits: Most clonotypes expanded in the thyroid (above 0.001) were also present in blood. It was a median approximately 7.1 months before onset that the model predicted ophthalmopathy.

RNA transcripts provided the source from which TCR beta CDR3 regions were amplified. When the TCR CDR3 underwent first-round RT-PCR, the HTBI primer set was used. TCRdb re-called the multiplex PCR reads with MiXCR, one entry per CDR3 protein. The top ten hold roughly a sixth of the sample, which has approximately 640,000 distinct CDR3 sequences, 15% to 20% seen once. Turning to this clonotype: The antigen is unknown.

In germline, CDR1 is DFQATT, CDR2 SNEGSKA (reference sequence). The CDR3 totals 16 residues. V shed 0 bases, J shed 2 bases, and the junction held 7 bases outside the gene matches. This clonotype originated in a man in his fifties or sixties with Graves' hyperthyroidism. What was sequenced was blood. The rearrangement links TRBV20-1 to TRBJ2-7; 10 bases agree with TRBD1. This CDR3 is CSARESRGQGAYEQYF. The CDR3, as DNA: TGCAGTGCTAGAGAGTCTAGAGGACAGGGGGCCTACGAGCAGTACTTC.